These 25 T cell receptor beta chains were all obtained from the same sample, sequenced in a study of chemoradiotherapy in HPV16-positive cancers. Assay: immunoSEQ multiplex PCR; the TCRdb copy retains only in-frame clones and omits some. Counted here are about 6,600 clones, roughly 90% occurring once; the ten biggest clones make up roughly 1.8%. The sequenced sample was blood, obtained from a patient who underwent chemoradiotherapy. These receptor sequences come from a human donor with HPV-associated anogenital cancer.

The J gene is TRBJ2-1, the V gene TRBV5-6; the match to TRBD2 covers 14 bases. The CDR3 is 13 amino acids. V shed 5 bases and J 9 bases; nucleotides not matched to a gene: 1. The germline V gene has CDR1 SGHDT and CDR2 YYEEEE. Written as DNA, the CDR3 is TGTGCCAGCAGGACTAGCGGGAGGGGTGAGCAGTTCTTC. Its translation is CASRTSGRGEQFF.

V and J are TRBV12-5 and TRBJ2-1; TRBD2 matches at 7 bases. This CDR3 is built from 15 residues. The germline CDR1 and CDR2 sequences are LGHNT and FRNRAP. The trim removed 1 base at V and 6 bases at J, leaving 6 bases unmatched. The CDR3 here is CASGLGGGSFNEQFF. The CDR3 DNA sequence: TGTGCTAGTGGTTTGGGGGGGGGATCTTTCAATGAGCAGTTCTTC.

This sequence joins TRBV2 and TRBJ2-7; D is possibly TRBD1 (5 bases). The CDR3 sequence is 12 residues long. CDR1 and CDR2 from the germline V gene are SNHLY and FYNNEI. V was trimmed by 6 bases and J by 8 bases, leaving 14 bases between them. The CDR3 DNA is TGTGCCAGCAGCCTCGCAGGGTTCCAGCAGTACTTC. This encodes CASSLAGFQQYF.

This chain connects TRBV9 to TRBJ2-7; tentatively, D is TRBD2 (5 bases). The germline gives CDR1 SGDLS, CDR2 YYNGEE. The V end lost 4 bases, the J end lost 2 bases, and 16 bases lay between the germline ends. The CDR3 has 15 amino acids. CDR3 in DNA: TGTGCCAGCAGCCCCTTAGTGGACTCTCCCTACGAGCAGTACTTC. Its protein is CASSPLVDSPYEQYF.

This chain's CDR3 is CASSGRGDNQPQHF. The CDR3 nucleotides read TGTGCCAGCTCAGGAAGAGGAGATAATCAGCCCCAGCATTTT. V is TRBV6-6 and J is TRBJ1-5; unclear D gene. The CDR3 runs 14 residues. CDR1 MNHNY and CDR2 SVGAGI come from the germline V gene (reference sequence). V was shortened by 8 bases and J by 4 bases, with 15 bases between the two germline ends.

The rearrangement links TRBV9 to TRBJ2-1; possibly TRBD2 for D (6 bases). Trimming left V 0 bases short and J 6 bases short, with 10 bases between. The CDR3 length is 14 residues. CDR1 and CDR2 from the germline V gene are SGDLS and YYNGEE. The CDR3 is CASSVGGGVNEQFF. As DNA, the CDR3 is TGTGCCAGCAGCGTAGGTGGAGGGGTCAATGAGCAGTTCTTC. Filled out from reference TRBV9 and TRBJ2-1, the complete variable domain reads DSGVTQTPKHLITATGQRVTLRCSPRSGDLSVYWYQQSLDQGLQFLIQYYNGEERAKGNILERFSAQQFPDLHSELNLSSLELGDSALYFCASSVGGGVNEQFFGPGTRLTVL.

The V call is TRBV5-4, the J call TRBJ2-5, with D uncertain. CDR1 SGHNT and CDR2 YYREEE come from the germline V gene (reference sequence). Trimming left V 1 base short and J 1 base short, with 5 bases between. This CDR3 is built from 13 residues. CDR3 sequence reads: CASSLPGQETQYF. DNA for the CDR3: TGTGCCAGCAGCTTGCCGGGCCAAGAGACCCAGTACTTC.

This sequence joins TRBV7-3 and TRBJ2-5, with D perhaps assigned TRBD1 or TRBD2 (5 bases each). CDR1 is SGHTA, CDR2 FQGTGA, per germline. Trimming took off 2 bases at V and 6 bases at J, with 10 bases between the two ends. CDR3 length equals 13 residues. The CDR3, as DNA: TGTGCCAGCAGCTTAGAGCCGGGACAGACCCAGTACTTC. Its translation is CASSLEPGQTQYF.

In its sample, this clone was seen a few times. The CDR3 nucleotides are TGTGCCAGCAGCTCGGTCCAGGGGAAGGGATCACCCCTCCACTTT. This translates into CASSSVQGKGSPLHF. The chain links TRBV7-9 to TRBJ1-6; a possible D gene is TRBD1 (6 bases). The CDR3 is 15 amino acids. Germline V gene data show CDR1 as SEHNR and CDR2 as FQNEAQ (reference sequence). Trimming removed 4 bases at V and 10 bases at J, with 17 bases between.

This clone was recorded once. The J gene is TRBJ2-1, the V gene TRBV7-2, with D possibly TRBD1 on 6 matching bases. CDR3 length: 15 residues. V lost 0 bases and J lost 1, with 7 bases in between. Germline V lookup: CDR1 SGHTA, CDR2 FQGNSA. This chain's CDR3 is CASSLARGSYNEQFF. As DNA, the CDR3 is TGTGCCAGCAGCTTAGCTAGGGGGTCCTACAATGAGCAGTTCTTC.

This clone was seen more than once but under ten times. The chain employs TRBV9 and TRBJ2-3; weak D call: TRBD1 (6 bases). V was trimmed by 3 bases and J by 0 bases, leaving 20 bases between them. CDR3 length equals 18 residues. CDR1 SGDLS and CDR2 YYNGEE come from the germline V gene. The CDR3 region is CASSASSGGHLSTDTQYF. CDR3 in DNA: TGTGCCAGCAGCGCTTCCTCTGGGGGCCATCTGAGCACAGATACGCAGTATTTT.

The rearrangement uses TRBV18 and TRBJ2-7, with D possibly being TRBD2 (5 bases). Between the trimmed V and J ends, which lost 5 bases and 0 bases, there was a span of 5 bases. This CDR3 region has 12 residues. Germline V CDR1 and CDR2: KGHSH, LQKENI. The CDR3 nucleotides read TGTGCCAGCTCAGGGAGCTCCTACGAGCAGTACTTC. Translation: CASSGSSYEQYF.

This clone occurred once. The chain joins TRBV7-2 to TRBJ2-6; D possibly corresponds to TRBD1 (6 bases). CDR3 length: 16 residues. Deletions cut 5 bases from V and 4 bases from J, with 15 bases between. Looked up from germline, CDR1 is SGHTA and CDR2 is FQGNSA. The CDR3 DNA is TGTGCCAGCAGCCCCTCGGGTGGGACAGGGGCCAACGTCCTGACTTTC. Amino acids: CASSPSGGTGANVLTF.

This clone has a handful of counts. V is TRBV10-2 and J is TRBJ1-2; no firm D call. CDR1 is WSHSY and CDR2 is SAAADI in the germline V gene. Trimming took 8 bases from V and 5 from J, leaving 21 bases between them. The CDR3 runs to 15 residues. The DNA for the CDR3 is TGCGCCAGCCCCCCTTCAGCTACTCAGAAATATGGCTACACCTTC. Translation gives CASPPSATQKYGYTF.

The rearrangement joins TRBV6-6 to TRBJ2-1; D might be TRBD1 (6 bases). Per the germline V gene, CDR1 is MNHNY and CDR2 is SVGAGI (reference sequence). V dropped 3 bases and J dropped 0 bases, with 9 bases sitting between them. There are 15 residues in the CDR3. The CDR3 region has the DNA TGTGCCAGCAGTTATAAAGGGGGCTCCTACAATGAGCAGTTCTTC. Translation gives CASSYKGGSYNEQFF.

DNA for the CDR3: TGTGCCAGCAGCTTAGCCAGGGGACTAGCGGGAGTATACAATGAGCAGTTCTTC. Amino acid sequence: CASSLARGLAGVYNEQFF. The chain combines TRBV11-2 with TRBJ2-1, with 14 bases that match TRBD2. The CDR3 covers 18 residues. After removal of 1 base from V and 4 bases from J, the junction contained 6 bases not matched to a gene. In germline, CDR1 is SGHAT, CDR2 FQNNGV.

This sequence joins TRBV27 and TRBJ1-2; D call uncertain. The CDR3 contains 13 residues. Trimming cost V 5 bases and J 8 bases, with 15 bases left between them. The germline gives CDR1 MNHEY, CDR2 SMNVEV (reference sequence). Here the CDR3 reads CASSLGPSLGYTF. In nucleotides, the CDR3 is TGTGCCAGCAGTCTAGGTCCATCCCTGGGCTACACCTTC.

Written as DNA, the CDR3 is TGTGCCACGCGGCGGGGACCGAACACCGGGGAGCTGTTTTTT. This encodes CATRRGPNTGELFF. This chain uses TRBV19 with TRBJ2-2, with D possibly matching TRBD2 (6 bases). CDR1 is LNHDA and CDR2 is SQIVND in the germline V gene (reference sequence). The V end was cut by 10 bases, the J end by 0 bases, with 12 bases between. CDR3 length equals 14 residues.

The chain couples TRBV20-1 to TRBJ2-2, with no clear D. Germline lookup yields CDR1 DFQATT and CDR2 SNEGSKA (reference sequence). V was clipped by 3 bases and J by 1 base, with 0 bases between them. This CDR3 contains 11 residues. CDR3 bases: TGCAGTGCTAGGAACACCGGGGAGCTGTTTTTT. Translation gives CSARNTGELFF.

This chain connects TRBV7-2 to TRBJ2-7; 8 nucleotides agree with TRBD2. This CDR3 is 17 amino acids long. Germline V gene lookup returns CDR1 SGHTA and CDR2 FQGNSA. J gave up 4 bases and V 5 bases, and 16 bases lay outside the gene matches. In DNA form, the CDR3 reads TGTGCCAGCAGCCCGACTAGCGTAACGGGCTATGCTTACGAGCAGTACTTC. Protein: CASSPTSVTGYAYEQYF.

The rearrangement joins TRBV11-3 to TRBJ2-7; no reliable D call. This CDR3 has 14 amino acids. Per germline, CDR1 SGHNT and CDR2 YENEEA. V lost 6 bases to trimming and J lost 5 bases, with 17 bases between them. The CDR3 DNA is TGTGCCAGCAGTCGAGGCACTAACGCCCACGAGCAGTACTTC. The encoded protein is CASSRGTNAHEQYF.

The chain recombines TRBV7-9 with TRBJ2-5; TRBD1 matches 10 bases. CDR1 is SEHNR, CDR2 FQNEAQ, per germline (reference sequence). The junction had 9 bases not matched to a gene; V was cut back by 5 bases and J by 6 bases. The CDR3 length is 15 residues. CDR3 amino acids: CASSLLTGGGKTQYF. Here the CDR3 DNA reads TGTGCCAGCAGCCTTCTGACAGGGGGCGGAAAGACCCAGTACTTC.

The table lists this clone with a count of one. The rearrangement uses TRBV11-1 and TRBJ1-2, with D perhaps TRBD1 (6 bases). The V and J ends lost 3 bases and 5 bases respectively, with 19 bases between them. Germline CDR1 is SGHAT and CDR2 is FQDESV (reference sequence). The CDR3 has 16 residues. CDR3 sequence reads: CASSFGRGGTEYGYTF. The CDR3 DNA is TGTGCCAGCAGCTTCGGCAGGGGCGGAACTGAGTATGGCTACACCTTC.

This chain joins TRBV7-2 and TRBJ2-7; D is undetermined. Trimming removed 6 bases from V and 1 base from J, with 7 bases in between. Germline V gene sequence: CDR1 SGHTA, CDR2 FQGNSA. CDR3 length: 12 residues. Here the CDR3 DNA reads TGTGCCAGCAGGGTGGGATCCTACGAGCAGTACTTC. Its translation is CASRVGSYEQYF.

The chain couples TRBV7-9 to TRBJ1-5, with D unclear. V lost 8 bases and J lost 7, with 15 bases in between. The CDR3 has 13 residues. From germline, CDR1 is SEHNR and CDR2 FQNEAQ (reference sequence). The CDR3 DNA follows: TGTGCCAGCTCAGAAGGGTTGGGGCAGCCCCAGCATTTT. Translating it yields CASSEGLGQPQHF. Combining the CDR3 with reference TRBV7-9 and TRBJ1-5 gives the whole variable domain DTGVSQNPRHKITKRGQNVTFRCDPISEHNRLYWYRQTLGQGPEFLTYFQNEAQLEKSRLLSDRFSAERPKGSFSTLEIQRTEQGDSAMYLCASSEGLGQPQHFGDGTRLSIL.